Following are 21 T cell receptor beta chains from one sample sequenced in a study of naive and memory T cell subsets. Overall study findings and caveats: Possibly reflecting memory cells re-expressing CD45RA, a few larger clonotypes occurred in naive repertoires, especially CD8.

No antigen has been assigned to these receptors. The beta constant-region primer was an equimolar mix of two oligonucleotides covering TRBC1 and TRBC2. Nested alpha and beta constant-region primers with the SP2 primer drove four PCR rounds on ligated cDNA. In TCRdb, the UMI-ligation and nested PCR reads were re-called with MiXCR into one record per CDR3 protein. The sample includes 140,000 to 150,000 distinct CDR3 sequences, approximately 22% seen only once; the top ten take 0.085% to 0.11%. Sequenced: naive CD4+ T cells from blood. The source is a human donor in good health.

The chain has TRBV6-2 or TRBV6-3 and TRBJ2-7, with 9 bases identical to TRBD2. Per germline, CDR1 MNHEY and CDR2 SVGEGT. J lost 1 base, V lost 2 bases, and 6 bases had no gene match. CDR3 length: 16 amino acids. The CDR3 loop reads CASSYRSGRASYEQYF. The CDR3 DNA reads TGTGCCAGCAGTTACCGTAGCGGGAGAGCTTCCTACGAGCAGTACTTC.

This sequence joins TRBV29-1 and TRBJ2-5; 7 bases align to TRBD1. Germline CDR1 and CDR2: SQVTM and ANQGSEA. This CDR3 is 11 amino acids long. V was pared by 7 bases and J by 4 bases, with 3 bases of the junction left unmatched. CDR3 coding DNA: TGCAGCGCGACAGGGACAGAGACCCAGTACTTC. Amino acid sequence: CSATGTETQYF.

The chain uses TRBV7-8 and TRBJ2-7; TRBD1 agrees at 7 bases. The CDR3 has 15 amino acids. V was pared by 5 bases and J by 2 bases, with 9 bases of the junction left unmatched. Germline values: CDR1 SGHVS, CDR2 FQNEAQ. The CDR3 loop is CASSSTTRGTYEQYF. The CDR3, as DNA: TGTGCCAGCAGCAGTACCACCAGGGGGACCTACGAGCAGTACTTC.

The chain is built from TRBV6-2 or TRBV6-3 and TRBJ2-4; TRBD2 aligns across 7 bases. Germline trimming cut 8 bases from V and 0 bases from J; bases unmatched to any gene: 7. The germline gives CDR1 MNHEY, CDR2 SVGEGT. The CDR3 extends over 15 amino acids. The CDR3 nucleotides are TGTGCCAGCTTAGGGAGGGGACTAGCCAAAAACATTCAGTACTTC. It specifies CASLGRGLAKNIQYF.

The chain is built from TRBV19 and TRBJ1-5; D gene ambiguous. Germline V gene lookup returns CDR1 LNHDA and CDR2 SQIVND (reference sequence). V was trimmed by 2 bases and J by 6 bases, leaving 11 bases between them. The CDR3 covers 14 residues. The CDR3 sequence is CASSIFEGGQPQHF. The DNA of the CDR3 is TGTGCCAGTAGTATATTTGAGGGAGGTCAGCCCCAGCATTTT. The full variable domain, completed using reference TRBV19 and TRBJ1-5, is DGGITQSPKYLFRKEGQNVTLSCEQNLNHDAMYWYRQDPGQGLRLIYYSQIVNDFQKGDIAEGYSVSREKKESFPLTVTSAQKNPTAFYLCASSIFEGGQPQHFGDGTRLSIL.

This clonotype was counted many times. The genes are TRBV19 and TRBJ2-1; D possibly corresponds to TRBD2 (7 bases). CDR3 length equals 14 residues. The V gene's germline CDR1 is LNHDA and CDR2 SQIVND (reference sequence). V was cut by 7 bases and J by 9 bases, with 19 bases left in between. The CDR3 spells CASTLGGAHSEQFF. The DNA for the CDR3 is TGTGCCAGTACCCTAGGGGGGGCCCACAGTGAGCAGTTCTTC.

This rearrangement joins TRBV28 to TRBJ2-3; D uncertain. V gave up 1 base and J gave up 5 bases, with 10 bases separating them. This CDR3 is 14 amino acids long. Germline lookup yields CDR1 MDHEN and CDR2 SYDVKM. The DNA of the CDR3 is TGTGCCAGCAGTTTATTCCTCTGGGGAGATACGCAGTATTTT. It is translated as CASSLFLWGDTQYF.

This clonotype was observed many times. This sequence joins TRBV9 and TRBJ2-3; D is unclear. The CDR3 has 15 amino acids. The V end lost 7 bases, the J end lost 0 bases, and 15 bases lay between the germline ends. The germline gives CDR1 SGDLS, CDR2 YYNGEE. CDR3 DNA sequence: TGTGCCAGCTCCGACGGCCCGTCTAGCACAGATACGCAGTATTTT. Translating it yields CASSDGPSSTDTQYF.

CDR3 amino acids: CASSLRFPDRGYNEQFF. In DNA, the CDR3 is TGTGCCAGCAGCCTACGTTTCCCGGACAGGGGTTACAATGAGCAGTTCTTC. The chain couples TRBV11-2 to TRBJ2-1; 9 nucleotides line up with TRBD1. The CDR3 has 17 amino acids. The V and J ends lost 5 bases and 4 bases, in that order; junction bases with no gene match: 12. Per germline, CDR1 SGHAT and CDR2 FQNNGV.

This clonotype was seen many times. J is TRBJ1-1 and V is TRBV6-1, with 7 bases that match TRBD1. V trimming: 8 bases; J trimming: 5 bases; junction bases outside the gene matches: 5. CDR1 and CDR2 from the germline V gene are MNHNS and SASEGT. The CDR3 extends over 12 amino acids. CDR3 region: CASEGQPTEAFF. CDR3 bases: TGTGCCAGCGAGGGACAGCCAACTGAAGCTTTCTTT.

This sequence joins TRBV6-5 and TRBJ2-7; 11 bases fit TRBD1. The V segment lost 1 base and the J segment 2 bases; nucleotides outside the gene matches: 1. Looked up from germline, CDR1 is MNHEY and CDR2 is SVGAGI. This CDR3 has 15 amino acids. The CDR3 loop reads CASSYLGQGAYEQYF. The CDR3 DNA follows: TGTGCCAGCAGTTACTTGGGACAGGGGGCCTACGAGCAGTACTTC.

This clonotype was seen at least ten times. The rearrangement uses TRBV12-3 or TRBV12-4 and TRBJ1-2; D not certain. CDR3 size: 13 residues. V was clipped by 3 bases and J by 0 bases, with 5 bases between them. CDR3 DNA sequence: TGTGCCAGCAGTTTGGCAGCTAACTATGGCTACACCTTC. Translating it yields CASSLAANYGYTF.

This clonotype was recorded many times. The rearrangement uses TRBV19 and TRBJ2-1; D uncertain. CDR1 and CDR2 from the germline V gene are LNHDA and SQIVND (reference sequence). V was clipped by 6 bases and J by 2 bases, with 8 bases between them. The CDR3 length is 13 residues. The CDR3 region has the DNA TGTGCCAGTAGCGAAGGGACCTACAATGAGCAGTTCTTC. Translated, it gives CASSEGTYNEQFF.

V gene TRBV30 combines with J gene TRBJ2-2; weak D call: TRBD1 (5 bases). Germline-derived CDR1 and CDR2 are GTSNPN and SVGIG (reference sequence). V shed 8 bases and J shed 7 bases, with 14 bases lying between them. The CDR3 has 12 amino acids. The CDR3 nucleotides are TGTGCCGCGTCCCGGCAGGGCGGGGAGCTGTTTTTT. This sequence encodes CAASRQGGELFF. Drawing the rest from reference TRBV30 and TRBJ2-2, the complete variable domain is SQTIHQWPATLVQPVGSPLSLECTVEGTSNPNLYWYRQAAGRGLQLLFYSVGIGQISSEVPQNLSASRPQDRQFILSSKKLLLSDSGFYLCAASRQGGELFFGEGSRLTVL.

V is TRBV9 and J is TRBJ2-7; 7 nucleotides align to TRBD1. In germline, CDR1 is SGDLS, CDR2 YYNGEE. CDR3 length equals 14 residues. Trimming cost V 3 bases and J 7 bases; bases outside gene matches: 10. The CDR3 loop reads CASSEGASSGEQYF. The CDR3 DNA reads TGTGCCAGCAGCGAGGGGGCGTCGTCTGGGGAGCAGTACTTC.

V is TRBV29-1 and J is TRBJ2-5, with a weak D call TRBD1 (5 bases). Per the germline V gene, CDR1 is SQVTM and CDR2 is ANQGSEA. V gave up 5 bases and J gave up 4 bases, with 8 bases separating them. This CDR3 comprises 11 residues. CDR3 sequence (DNA): TGCAGCGTTTGGGGCTCAGAGACCCAGTACTTC. Translation: CSVWGSETQYF. Full variable domain (missing parts from reference TRBV29-1 and TRBJ2-5): SAVISQKPSRDICQRGTSLTIQCQVDSQVTMMFWYRQQPGQSLTLIATANQGSEATYESGFVIDKFPISRPNLTFSTLTVSNMSPEDSSIYLCSVWGSETQYFGPGTRLLVL.

This sequence joins TRBV12-3 or TRBV12-4 and TRBJ1-3; D is ambiguous. The CDR3 is made up of 13 amino acids. Trimming removed 11 bases at V and 1 base at J, with 12 bases between. DNA for the CDR3: TGTGCCCTAATTGCGGGTTCTGGAAACACCATATATTTT. This codes for CALIAGSGNTIYF.

This clonotype was observed at least ten times. The chain uses TRBV20-1 and TRBJ2-7; D not resolved. This CDR3 region has 11 residues. The germline V gene has CDR1 DFQATT and CDR2 SNEGSKA (reference sequence). V dropped 4 bases and J dropped 4 bases, with 8 bases sitting between them. The CDR3 loop is CSATPQYEQYF. The DNA of the CDR3 is TGCAGTGCTACTCCTCAGTACGAGCAGTACTTC.

V gene TRBV6-5 combines with J gene TRBJ2-5; D could derive from TRBD1 or TRBD2 (5 bases each). V was clipped by 0 bases and J by 6 bases, with 11 bases between them. This CDR3 has 14 amino acids. Germline CDR1 reads MNHEY; CDR2 reads SVGAGI. The CDR3 loop is CASSYSGRQKTQYF. In nucleotides, the CDR3 is TGTGCCAGCAGTTACTCGGGACGGCAAAAGACCCAGTACTTC.

The chain uses TRBV5-1 and TRBJ2-7; 8 nucleotides align to TRBD2. The V and J ends lost 4 bases and 0 bases, in that order; junction bases with no gene match: 18. CDR3 length: 19 residues. The germline CDR1 and CDR2 sequences are SGHRS and YFSETQ. The CDR3, as DNA: TGCGCCAGCAGCCCTGCCGCGAGATCGAGCGGGAGTACCTCCTACGAGCAGTACTTC. Its protein is CASSPAARSSGSTSYEQYF.

This clonotype has more than one count but fewer than ten. The V gene is TRBV6-5, the J gene TRBJ2-1; 9 nucleotides align to TRBD2. J gave up 6 bases and V 5 bases, and 2 bases lay outside the gene matches. Germline values: CDR1 MNHEY, CDR2 SVGAGI. This CDR3 spans 13 amino acids. Here the CDR3 reads CASSLSGSNEQFF. The CDR3 DNA sequence: TGTGCCAGCAGTCTTAGCGGGAGCAATGAGCAGTTCTTC.